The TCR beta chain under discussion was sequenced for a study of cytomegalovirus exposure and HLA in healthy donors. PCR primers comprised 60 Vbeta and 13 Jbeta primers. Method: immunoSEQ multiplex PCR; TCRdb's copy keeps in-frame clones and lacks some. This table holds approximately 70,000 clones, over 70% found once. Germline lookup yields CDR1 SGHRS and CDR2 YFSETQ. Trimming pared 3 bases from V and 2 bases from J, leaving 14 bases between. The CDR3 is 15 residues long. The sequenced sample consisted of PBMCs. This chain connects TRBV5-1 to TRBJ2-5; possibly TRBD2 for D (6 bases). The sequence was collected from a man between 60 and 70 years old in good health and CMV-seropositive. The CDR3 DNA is TGCGCCAGCAGCTCCCAACCGACTAGTCAAGAGACCCAGTACTTC. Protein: CASSSQPTSQETQYF. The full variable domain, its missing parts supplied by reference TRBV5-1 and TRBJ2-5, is KAGVTQTPRYLIKTRGQQVTLSCSPISGHRSVSWYQQTPGQGLQFLFEYFSETQRNKGNFPGRFSGRQFSNSRSEMNVSTLELGDSALYLCASSSQPTSQETQYFGPGTRLLVL.